This T cell receptor beta chain was captured in a study of T cell responses to AZD1222 COVID-19 vaccine. Study conclusions and caveats: CD4 TCRs linked to vaccination spanned spike, dominating at 160-218 and 743-854.

The table came from immunoSEQ multiplex PCR; TCRdb's copy has only in-frame clones and leaves some out. The profile shows 240,000 or so clones, more than 85% of them singletons. Notes on this clone: Its antigen is undetermined.

Sequenced material: peripheral blood, taken on day 0 of AZD1222 vaccination. This TCR derives from an adult in good health.

CDR3 in amino acids: CASSSQGRDTEAFF. The CDR3 DNA follows: TGTGCCAGCAGCTCTCAGGGGCGAGACACTGAAGCTTTCTTT. This rearrangement joins TRBV7-9 to TRBJ1-1; D may be TRBD1 (6 bases). From germline, CDR1 is SEHNR and CDR2 FQNEAQ (reference sequence). Trimming took 4 bases from V and 3 from J, leaving 12 bases between them. This CDR3 has 14 residues.